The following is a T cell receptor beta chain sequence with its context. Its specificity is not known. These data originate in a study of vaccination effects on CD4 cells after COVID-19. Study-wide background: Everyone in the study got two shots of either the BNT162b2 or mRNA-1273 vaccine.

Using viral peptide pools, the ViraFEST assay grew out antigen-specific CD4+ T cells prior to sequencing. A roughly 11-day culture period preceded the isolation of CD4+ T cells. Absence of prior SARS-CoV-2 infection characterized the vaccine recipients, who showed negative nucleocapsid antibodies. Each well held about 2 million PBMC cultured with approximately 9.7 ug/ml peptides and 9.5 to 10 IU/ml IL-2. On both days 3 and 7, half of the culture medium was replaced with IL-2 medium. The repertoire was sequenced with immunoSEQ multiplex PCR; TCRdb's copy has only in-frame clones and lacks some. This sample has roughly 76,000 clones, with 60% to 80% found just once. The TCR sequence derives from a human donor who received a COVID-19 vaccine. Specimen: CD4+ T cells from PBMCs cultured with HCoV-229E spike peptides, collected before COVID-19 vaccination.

The CDR3 here is CASSVGDFPTGELFF. The DNA of the CDR3 is TGTGCCAGCAGCGTAGGGGACTTCCCTACCGGGGAGCTGTTTTTT. The chain uses TRBV9 and TRBJ2-2; D might be TRBD2 (6 bases). V was cut by 0 bases and J by 5 bases, with 11 bases left in between. Germline V CDR1 and CDR2: SGDLS, YYNGEE. The CDR3 sequence is 15 residues long.